This paragraph reports one TCR beta chain. Antigen: not known. This sample was included in a study of blood T cells in healthy people across ages. Study-level information: Using template switching, researchers captured about one barcoded beta molecule for each two T cells. Findings and caveats of the study: Aged donors had fewer naive CD4+ cells and lower diversity than long-lived donors.

CDR1 MDHEN and CDR2 SYDVKM come from the germline V gene. V was trimmed by 4 bases and J by 10 bases, leaving 19 bases between them. This CDR3 is built from 14 residues. Per sample, no less than 6 micrograms of total RNA were extracted. The second PCR ran roughly 6 to 11 cycles with a sample-barcoded 5' primer and J-beta primers. TCRdb used MiXCR to reprocess the 5' RACE reads, holding one entry per CDR3 protein. This table has about 1.1 million distinct CDR3 sequences, 30% to 40% appearing once. This sequence was found in a man between 18 and 35 years old in good health. The specimen was blood. The chain links TRBV28 to TRBJ1-1, with D perhaps TRBD1 (6 bases). The DNA for the CDR3 is TGTGCCAGCAGTTCCCTTACAGGGACGGGGGGAGCTTTCTTT. This encodes CASSSLTGTGGAFF.